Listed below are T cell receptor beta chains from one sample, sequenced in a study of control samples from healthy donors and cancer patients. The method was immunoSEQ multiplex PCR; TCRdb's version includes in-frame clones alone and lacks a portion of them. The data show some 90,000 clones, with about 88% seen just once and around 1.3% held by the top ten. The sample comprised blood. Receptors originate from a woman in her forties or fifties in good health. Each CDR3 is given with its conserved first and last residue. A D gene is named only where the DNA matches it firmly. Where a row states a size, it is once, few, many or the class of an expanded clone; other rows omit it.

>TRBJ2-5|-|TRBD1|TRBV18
TGTGCCAGCTCAGACAGGGCAGGCGTAAAAGAGACCCAGTACTTC
CASSDRAGVKETQYF
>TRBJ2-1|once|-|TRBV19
TGTGCCAGTAGTTTACTACGGGGTGAGCAGTTCTTC
CASSLLRGEQFF
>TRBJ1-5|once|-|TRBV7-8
TGTGCCAGCAGCTTAGTGGGGGGCTCAGGGGGCAATCAGCCCCAGCATTTT
CASSLVGGSGGNQPQHF
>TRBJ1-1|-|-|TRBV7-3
TGTGCCAGCAGCTTAAGCAGCGGGCGGGCTGAAGCTTTCTTT
CASSLSSGRAEAFF
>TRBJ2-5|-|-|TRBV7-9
TGTGCCAGCACCTCACAAGAGACCCAGTACTTC
CASTSQETQYF
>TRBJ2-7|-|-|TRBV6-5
TGTGCCAGCAGTTACACCGGGTTAACCTACGAGCAGTACTTC
CASSYTGLTYEQYF
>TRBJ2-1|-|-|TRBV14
TGTGCCAGCAGCCAAGTTCTTAATGAGCAGTTCTTC
CASSQVLNEQFF
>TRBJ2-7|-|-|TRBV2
TGTGCCAGCAGCGGGAGAGTGGAGCAGTACTTC
CASSGRVEQYF
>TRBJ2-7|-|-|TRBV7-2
TGTGCCAGCAGCTTAGGGGCAGCCTTCGCCTACGAGCAGTACTTC
CASSLGAAFAYEQYF
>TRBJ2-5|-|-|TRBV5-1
TGCGCCAGCAGTAGAACCGGGACCGTGTACCAAGAGACCCAGTACTTC
CASSRTGTVYQETQYF
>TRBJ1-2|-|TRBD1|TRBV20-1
TGCAGTGCTAGTATCCTCTCCCAGGGGGCGGGTGGCTACACCTTC
CSASILSQGAGGYTF
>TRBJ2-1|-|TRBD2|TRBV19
TGTGCCAGTAGTTCTAGGCAGAGCGGGAGCTATGAGCAGTTCTTC
CASSSRQSGSYEQFF